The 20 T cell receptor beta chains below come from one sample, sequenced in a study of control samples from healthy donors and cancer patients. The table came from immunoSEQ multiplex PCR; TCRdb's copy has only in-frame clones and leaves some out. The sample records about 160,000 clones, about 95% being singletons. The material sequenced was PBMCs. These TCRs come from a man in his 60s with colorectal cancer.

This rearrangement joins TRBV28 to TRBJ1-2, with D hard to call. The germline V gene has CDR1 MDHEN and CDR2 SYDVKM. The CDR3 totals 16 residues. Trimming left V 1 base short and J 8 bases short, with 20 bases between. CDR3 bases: TGTGCCAGCAGTTTATTTGAGGGCATCCAAACTATCGGCTACACCTTC. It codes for CASSLFEGIQTIGYTF.

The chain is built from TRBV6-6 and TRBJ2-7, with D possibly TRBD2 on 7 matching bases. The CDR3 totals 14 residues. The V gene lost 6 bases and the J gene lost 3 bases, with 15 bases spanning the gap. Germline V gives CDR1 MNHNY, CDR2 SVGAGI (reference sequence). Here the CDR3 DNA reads TGTGCCAGCAGCAAGGGGGGGGCGGACTACGAGCAGTACTTC. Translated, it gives CASSKGGADYEQYF.

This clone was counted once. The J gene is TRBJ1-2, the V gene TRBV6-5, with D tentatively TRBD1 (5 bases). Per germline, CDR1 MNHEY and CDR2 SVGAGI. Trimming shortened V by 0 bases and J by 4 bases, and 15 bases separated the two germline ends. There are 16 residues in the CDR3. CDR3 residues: CASSYSVVRGIYGYTF. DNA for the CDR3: TGTGCCAGCAGTTACTCGGTCGTTAGGGGAATCTATGGCTACACCTTC.

CDR3 in amino acids: CSVEDVAAGGYGYTF. The CDR3 DNA sequence: TGCAGCGTTGAAGATGTCGCGGCAGGGGGCTATGGCTACACCTTC. The V call is TRBV29-1, the J call TRBJ1-2; 7 nucleotides align to TRBD1. This CDR3 comprises 15 residues. V gave up 0 bases and J gave up 4 bases; unmatched junction bases: 8. Germline V CDR1 and CDR2: SQVTM, ANQGSEA.

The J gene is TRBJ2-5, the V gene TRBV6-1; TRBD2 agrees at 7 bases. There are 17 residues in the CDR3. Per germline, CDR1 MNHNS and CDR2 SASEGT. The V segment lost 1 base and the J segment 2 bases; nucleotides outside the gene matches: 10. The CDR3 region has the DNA TGTGCCAGCAGTGAAGGTTTTGGGGGGGAAATACAAGAGACCCAGTACTTC. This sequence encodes CASSEGFGGEIQETQYF.

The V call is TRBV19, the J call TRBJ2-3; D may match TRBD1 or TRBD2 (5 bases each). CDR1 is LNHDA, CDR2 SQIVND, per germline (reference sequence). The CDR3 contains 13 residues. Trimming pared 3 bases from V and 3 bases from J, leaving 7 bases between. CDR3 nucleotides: TGTGCCAGTAGTATTGGGGGAACAGATACGCAGTATTTT. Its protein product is CASSIGGTDTQYF. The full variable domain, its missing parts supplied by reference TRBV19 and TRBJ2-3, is DGGITQSPKYLFRKEGQNVTLSCEQNLNHDAMYWYRQDPGQGLRLIYYSQIVNDFQKGDIAEGYSVSREKKESFPLTVTSAQKNPTAFYLCASSIGGTDTQYFGPGTRLTVL.

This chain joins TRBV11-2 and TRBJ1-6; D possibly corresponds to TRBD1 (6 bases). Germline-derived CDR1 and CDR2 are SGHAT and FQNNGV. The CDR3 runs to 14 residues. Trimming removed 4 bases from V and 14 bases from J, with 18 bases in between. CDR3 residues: CASSSSTGGPTLHF. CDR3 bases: TGTGCCAGCAGCTCCTCGACAGGTGGACCAACCCTCCACTTT.

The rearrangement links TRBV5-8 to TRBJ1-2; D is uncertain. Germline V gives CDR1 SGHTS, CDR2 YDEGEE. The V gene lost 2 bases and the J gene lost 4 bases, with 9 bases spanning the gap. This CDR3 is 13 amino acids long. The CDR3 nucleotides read TGTGCCAGCAGCTTACAGCCTACCTATGGCTACACCTTC. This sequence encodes CASSLQPTYGYTF.

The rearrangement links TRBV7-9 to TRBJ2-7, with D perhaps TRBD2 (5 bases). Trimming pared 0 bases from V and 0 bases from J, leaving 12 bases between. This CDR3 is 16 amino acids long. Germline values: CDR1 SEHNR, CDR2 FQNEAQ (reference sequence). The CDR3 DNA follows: TGTGCCAGCAGCTTAGCGCTAGCTCCTGGCTCCTACGAGCAGTACTTC. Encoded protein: CASSLALAPGSYEQYF.

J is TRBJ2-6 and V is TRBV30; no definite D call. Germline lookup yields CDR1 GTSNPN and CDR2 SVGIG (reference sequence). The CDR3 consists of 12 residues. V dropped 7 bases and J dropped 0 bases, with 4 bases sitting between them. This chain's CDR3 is CAFHSGANVLTF. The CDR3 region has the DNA TGTGCCTTTCACTCTGGGGCCAACGTCCTGACTTTC.

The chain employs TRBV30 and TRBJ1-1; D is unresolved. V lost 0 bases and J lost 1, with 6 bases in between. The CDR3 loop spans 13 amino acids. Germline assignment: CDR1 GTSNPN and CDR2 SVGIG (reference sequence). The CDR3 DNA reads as TGTGCCTGGAGTGTACAAGGGAACACTGAAGCTTTCTTT. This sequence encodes CAWSVQGNTEAFF. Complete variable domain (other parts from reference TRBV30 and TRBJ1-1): SQTIHQWPATLVQPVGSPLSLECTVEGTSNPNLYWYRQAAGRGLQLLFYSVGIGQISSEVPQNLSASRPQDRQFILSSKKLLLSDSGFYLCAWSVQGNTEAFFGQGTRLTVV.

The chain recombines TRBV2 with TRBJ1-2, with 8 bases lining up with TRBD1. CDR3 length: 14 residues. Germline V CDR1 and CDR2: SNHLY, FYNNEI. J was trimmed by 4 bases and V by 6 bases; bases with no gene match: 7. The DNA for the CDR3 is TGTGCCAGCAGCGGATCAGGGGGCGTCTATGGCTACACCTTC. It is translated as CASSGSGGVYGYTF.

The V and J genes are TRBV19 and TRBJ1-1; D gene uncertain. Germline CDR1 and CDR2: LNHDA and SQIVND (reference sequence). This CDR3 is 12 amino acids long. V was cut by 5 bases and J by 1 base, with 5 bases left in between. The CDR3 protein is CASSHRNTEAFF. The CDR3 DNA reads TGTGCCAGTAGTCACAGGAACACTGAAGCTTTCTTT.

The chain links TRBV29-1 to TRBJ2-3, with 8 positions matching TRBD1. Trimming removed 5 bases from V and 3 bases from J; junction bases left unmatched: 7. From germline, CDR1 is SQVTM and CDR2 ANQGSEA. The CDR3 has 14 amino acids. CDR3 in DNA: TGCAGCGTTATAAAACAGGGGGAAACAGATACGCAGTATTTT. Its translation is CSVIKQGETDTQYF.

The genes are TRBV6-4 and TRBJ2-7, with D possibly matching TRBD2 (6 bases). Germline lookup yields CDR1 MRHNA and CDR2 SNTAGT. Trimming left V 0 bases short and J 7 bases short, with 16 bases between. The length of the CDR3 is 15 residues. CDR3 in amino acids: CASSDSITGTWEQYF. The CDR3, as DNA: TGTGCCAGCAGTGACTCGATTACCGGGACTTGGGAGCAGTACTTC.

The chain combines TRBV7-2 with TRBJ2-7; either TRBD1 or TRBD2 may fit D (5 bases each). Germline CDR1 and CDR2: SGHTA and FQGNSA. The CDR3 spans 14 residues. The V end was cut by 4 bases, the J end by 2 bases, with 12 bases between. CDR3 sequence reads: CASSSRDGAYEQYF. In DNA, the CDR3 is TGTGCCAGCAGCTCCCGGGACGGAGCCTACGAGCAGTACTTC. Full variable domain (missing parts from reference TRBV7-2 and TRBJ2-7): GAGVSQSPSNKVTEKGKDVELRCDPISGHTALYWYRQSLGQGLEFLIYFQGNSAPDKSGLPSDRFSAERTGGSVSTLTIQRTQQEDSAVYLCASSSRDGAYEQYFGPGTRLTVT.

The CDR3: CASSVTGGWGTGELFF. The CDR3 DNA reads as TGTGCCAGCAGTGTGACAGGGGGCTGGGGCACCGGGGAGCTGTTTTTT. This chain uses TRBV6-6 with TRBJ2-2; 10 bases are a match to TRBD1. The CDR3 covers 16 residues. V gave up 5 bases and J gave up 4 bases; unmatched junction bases: 7. CDR1 and CDR2 (germline): MNHNY, SVGAGI (reference sequence).

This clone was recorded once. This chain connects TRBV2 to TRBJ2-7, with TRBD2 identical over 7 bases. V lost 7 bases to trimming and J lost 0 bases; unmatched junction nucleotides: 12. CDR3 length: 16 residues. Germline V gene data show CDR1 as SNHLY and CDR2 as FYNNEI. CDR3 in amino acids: CASISYAGEHSYEQYF. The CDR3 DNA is TGTGCCAGCATCTCCTACGCGGGGGAACACTCCTACGAGCAGTACTTC.

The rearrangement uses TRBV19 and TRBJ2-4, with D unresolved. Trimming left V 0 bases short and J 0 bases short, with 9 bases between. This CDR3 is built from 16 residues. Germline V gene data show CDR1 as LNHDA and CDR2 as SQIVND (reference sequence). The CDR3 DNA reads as TGTGCCAGTAGTATAGATCGCCGGGTAGCCAAAAACATTCAGTACTTC. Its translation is CASSIDRRVAKNIQYF.

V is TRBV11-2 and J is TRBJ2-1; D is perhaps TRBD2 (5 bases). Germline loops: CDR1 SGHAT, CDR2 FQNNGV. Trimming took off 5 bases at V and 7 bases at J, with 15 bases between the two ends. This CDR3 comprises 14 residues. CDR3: CASSPRDVVNEQFF. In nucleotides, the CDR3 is TGTGCCAGCAGCCCCCGGGATGTGGTTAATGAGCAGTTCTTC.